One and the same sample provided the 21 T cell receptor beta chains below, sequenced in a study of blood T cell repertoires in COVID-19. Here immunoSEQ multiplex PCR was the method, and the copy in TCRdb shows in-frame clones only, minus some. Of around 52,000 clones listed, around 90% are singletons. The material sequenced was peripheral blood. The receptors were gathered from a woman of 80 years or more with COVID-19, enrolled during active disease.

V and J are TRBV5-1 and TRBJ2-2, with D maybe TRBD1 (5 bases). This CDR3 region has 14 residues. Germline loops: CDR1 SGHRS, CDR2 YFSETQ. Trimming pared 0 bases from V and 6 bases from J, leaving 9 bases between. CDR3 nucleotide sequence: TGCGCCAGCAGCTTGGCAGGGCCCGCCGGGGAGCTGTTTTTT. This encodes CASSLAGPAGELFF.

The rearrangement uses TRBV7-9 and TRBJ2-3; 7 nucleotides match TRBD2. V trimming: 5 bases; J trimming: 0 bases; junction bases outside the gene matches: 14. The CDR3 consists of 18 residues. From germline, CDR1 is SEHNR and CDR2 FQNEAQ (reference sequence). CDR3 protein: CASSGRRRGTTSTDTQYF. DNA of the CDR3: TGTGCCAGCAGCGGACGCCGTCGCGGGACTACCAGCACAGATACGCAGTATTTT.

The genes are TRBV20-1 and TRBJ1-1, with D unresolved. Germline CDR1 and CDR2: DFQATT and SNEGSKA (reference sequence). This CDR3 region has 11 residues. V was cut by 4 bases and J by 5 bases, with 8 bases left in between. CDR3 nucleotides: TGCAGTGCTACTGTTCGGACTGAAGCTTTCTTT. Translated: CSATVRTEAFF.

The chain combines TRBV12-5 with TRBJ1-6; TRBD1 matches 10 bases. The CDR3 is 16 residues long. V gave up 7 bases and J gave up 4 bases; unmatched junction bases: 7. Germline V gene sequence: CDR1 LGHNT, CDR2 FRNRAP. CDR3: CASVSRTGGYNSPLHF. As DNA, the CDR3 is TGTGCTAGTGTTTCGAGGACAGGGGGGTATAATTCACCCCTCCACTTT.

The chain is built from TRBV18 and TRBJ2-5; a weak D match, TRBD2 (6 bases). The length of the CDR3 is 15 residues. Germline V gene lookup returns CDR1 KGHSH and CDR2 LQKENI. Trimming removed 3 bases from V and 2 bases from J, with 13 bases in between. Written as DNA, the CDR3 is TGTGCCAGCTCACCGCTAGCGACATCTCAAGAGACCCAGTACTTC. Encoded protein: CASSPLATSQETQYF.

The V call is TRBV12-1, the J call TRBJ2-1; whether TRBD2, the table's D call, matches the DNA was not checked. TRBV12-1 is a documented pseudogene. The CDR3 sequence is 19 residues long. The DNA of the CDR3 is TGTGCCAGCAGCTTTGTGGCTAGCGGGGGGGCCCACGGCGACAATGAGCAGTTCTTC. Its protein product is CASSFVASGGAHGDNEQFF.

The chain uses TRBV18 and TRBJ1-1; D might be TRBD1 (6 bases). Trimming removed 3 bases from V and 4 bases from J, with 12 bases in between. CDR1 is KGHSH and CDR2 is LQKENI in the germline V gene. CDR3 length equals 14 residues. CDR3 DNA: TGTGCCAGCTCACCCCAGGGGAGTGGCACTGAAGCTTTCTTT. This translates into CASSPQGSGTEAFF.

This chain joins TRBV5-6 and TRBJ1-1, with D possibly being TRBD1 (5 bases). CDR1 is SGHDT, CDR2 YYEEEE, per germline. V was pared by 4 bases and J by 6 bases, with 16 bases between. CDR3 length: 14 amino acids. The CDR3 DNA sequence: TGTGCCAGCAGCGGAACGGGGGTCCAACCTGAAGCTTTCTTT. Its protein product is CASSGTGVQPEAFF.

V gene TRBV5-1 combines with J gene TRBJ1-2, with D perhaps TRBD1 (5 bases). The germline V and J ends were trimmed by 3 bases and 2 bases, with 11 bases remaining between them. This CDR3 region has 14 residues. Germline CDR1 and CDR2: SGHRS and YFSETQ. The CDR3 DNA reads TGCGCCAGCAGCTATGACAGAGCGAACTATGGCTACACCTTC. Translated, it gives CASSYDRANYGYTF.

J is TRBJ2-1 and V is TRBV9; the match to TRBD2 covers 9 bases. V gave up 3 bases and J gave up 4 bases; unmatched junction bases: 5. The CDR3 consists of 15 residues. CDR1 is SGDLS, CDR2 YYNGEE, per germline. CDR3 amino acids: CASSALAGSYNEQFF. The CDR3 DNA follows: TGTGCCAGCAGCGCCCTAGCGGGGTCTTACAATGAGCAGTTCTTC.

This chain uses TRBV10-3 with TRBJ2-5; TRBD2 matches at 11 bases. The germline gives CDR1 ENHRY, CDR2 SYGVKD. V shed 4 bases, J shed 0 bases, and the junction held 13 bases outside the gene matches. The CDR3 length is 19 residues. CDR3 in DNA: TGTGCCATCAGTGTCGGGGGACTAGCGGAGATATGGTACCAAGAGACCCAGTACTTC. As protein: CAISVGGLAEIWYQETQYF.

V is TRBV7-2 and J is TRBJ1-2, with 7 bases that match TRBD1. In germline, CDR1 is SGHTA, CDR2 FQGNSA. V lost 5 bases, J lost 2 bases, and 5 bases stayed unmatched. CDR3 size: 14 residues. CDR3 amino acids: CASSLSGQNYGYTF. CDR3 coding DNA: TGTGCCAGCAGCCTTTCGGGACAGAACTATGGCTACACCTTC.

V gene TRBV3-1 (or the pseudogene TRBV3-2) combines with J gene TRBJ1-1; D is unclear. This CDR3 has 11 residues. Trimming shortened V by 3 bases and J by 11 bases, and 10 bases separated the two germline ends. CDR1 LGHDT and CDR2 YNNKEL come from the germline V gene (reference sequence). The CDR3 nucleotides are TGTGCCAGCAGCCAGGGTTGGAGGGCTTTCTTT. It translates to CASSQGWRAFF.

The chain carries TRBV6-5 and TRBJ1-1; TRBD1 is a possible D gene (6 bases). V shed 6 bases and J shed 1 base, with 12 bases lying between them. The CDR3 is 14 residues long. In germline, CDR1 is MNHEY, CDR2 SVGAGI. CDR3 sequence: CASSPGETNTEAFF. CDR3 DNA: TGTGCCAGCAGCCCAGGGGAGACGAACACTGAAGCTTTCTTT.

V is TRBV2 and J is TRBJ1-2; D is possibly TRBD1 (6 bases). Germline V gene lookup returns CDR1 SNHLY and CDR2 FYNNEI. V gave up 5 bases and J gave up 7 bases, with 17 bases separating them. This CDR3 is 14 amino acids long. In DNA form, the CDR3 reads TGTGCCAGCAGTCCCGGATCACAGGGAGTTGGCTACACCTTC. Its translation: CASSPGSQGVGYTF.

The gene calls are TRBV4-2 and TRBJ2-1; TRBD1 matches 7 bases. The germline gives CDR1 LGHNA, CDR2 YNFKEQ. J was trimmed by 5 bases and V by 1 base; bases with no gene match: 14. The CDR3 has 18 residues. The CDR3 here is CASSQALGFGTANNEQFF. In DNA form, the CDR3 reads TGTGCCAGCAGCCAAGCTCTAGGCTTCGGGACAGCAAACAATGAGCAGTTCTTC.

This clone was detected only a few times. The rearrangement joins TRBV6-6 to TRBJ1-5, with 9 bases matching TRBD1. The CDR3 spans 14 residues. V shed 5 bases, J shed 7 bases, and the junction held 6 bases outside the gene matches. In germline, CDR1 is MNHNY, CDR2 SVGAGI (reference sequence). Written as DNA, the CDR3 is TGTGCCAGCAGTCCCGGACAGGGGCGGCAGCCCCAGCATTTT. Translated: CASSPGQGRQPQHF.

The chain uses TRBV6-5 and TRBJ1-2; a possible D gene is TRBD1 (6 bases). V lost 2 bases, J lost 4 bases, and 14 bases lay in between. This CDR3 has 15 residues. Germline CDR1 reads MNHEY; CDR2 reads SVGAGI. This chain's CDR3 is CASSYRVDSRYGYTF. DNA of the CDR3: TGTGCCAGCAGTTACCGTGTGGACAGCCGCTATGGCTACACCTTC.

The chain is built from TRBV30 and TRBJ1-2, with no clear D. The CDR3 runs 13 residues. Between the trimmed V and J ends, which lost 0 bases and 2 bases, there was a span of 7 bases. The germline gives CDR1 GTSNPN, CDR2 SVGIG (reference sequence). The CDR3 sequence: CAWSVGQNYGYTF. CDR3 nucleotides: TGTGCCTGGAGTGTGGGCCAGAACTATGGCTACACCTTC.

V and J are TRBV30 and TRBJ2-7; D perhaps matches TRBD2 (6 bases). Looked up from germline, CDR1 is GTSNPN and CDR2 is SVGIG (reference sequence). The CDR3 loop spans 13 amino acids. Trimming left V 0 bases short and J 6 bases short, with 12 bases between. The CDR3 region is CAWSVQEGLEQYF. In nucleotides, the CDR3 is TGTGCCTGGAGTGTACAGGAGGGACTCGAGCAGTACTTC.

The V and J genes are TRBV2 and TRBJ2-2; a possible D gene is TRBD2 (6 bases). Trimming took 4 bases from V and 5 from J, leaving 8 bases between them. The CDR3 loop spans 13 amino acids. Germline CDR1 SNHLY, CDR2 FYNNEI. The DNA for the CDR3 is TGTGCCAGCAGTGGGGGACTTACCGGGGAGCTGTTTTTT. It encodes CASSGGLTGELFF.